A selection of T cell receptor beta chains follows, all from one sample in a study of cytomegalovirus exposure and HLA in healthy donors. Using immunoSEQ multiplex PCR, the repertoire was profiled, and TCRdb retains in-frame clones only, with some absent. The table lists 80,000 to 90,000 clones, 96% of them singletons. The sequenced material came from PBMCs. The receptors stem from a man younger than 35 in good health and CMV-seronegative. Each CDR3 is given with its conserved first and last residue. D genes are given only for firm matches. Expanded clones get a size class; other rows say once, few or many, or leave the size out.

j_gene: TRBJ1-5; abundance: .; d_gene: .; v_gene: TRBV5-6; CDR3nt: TGTGCCAGCAGCTTGACAGGGAAGGGTCAGCCCCAGCATTTT; CDR3aa: CASSLTGKGQPQHF
j_gene: TRBJ2-2; abundance: once; d_gene: .; v_gene: TRBV18; CDR3nt: TGTGCCAGCTCCCTAGACAGTGAAAACACCGGGGAGCTGTTTTTT; CDR3aa: CASSLDSENTGELFF
j_gene: TRBJ1-1; abundance: .; d_gene: TRBD1; v_gene: TRBV10-1; CDR3nt: TGCGCCAGTCGAGGGGGCTCTGATGACACTGAAGCTTTCTTT; CDR3aa: CASRGGSDDTEAFF
j_gene: TRBJ2-1; abundance: .; d_gene: TRBD1; v_gene: TRBV29-1; CDR3nt: TGCAGCGTTGACCCCCTCCAGGGGGAGCACGGTACCAATGAGCAGTTCTTC; CDR3aa: CSVDPLQGEHGTNEQFF
j_gene: TRBJ1-1; abundance: .; d_gene: TRBD1; v_gene: TRBV4-1; CDR3nt: TGCGCCAGCAGCCAAGAATCGGGACAGGGGCTAGGTGAAGCTTTCTTT; CDR3aa: CASSQESGQGLGEAFF
j_gene: TRBJ2-3; abundance: .; d_gene: TRBD1; v_gene: TRBV7-7; CDR3nt: TGTGCTAGCAGCGTAGGACAGGGAACAGATACGCAGTATTTT; CDR3aa: CASSVGQGTDTQYF
j_gene: TRBJ2-5; abundance: .; d_gene: .; v_gene: TRBV18; CDR3nt: TGTGCCAGCTCACCACCGGTAGAGATCGCGCCGAACCAAGAGACCCAGTACTTC; CDR3aa: CASSPPVEIAPNQETQYF
j_gene: TRBJ2-3; abundance: .; d_gene: TRBD2; v_gene: TRBV18; CDR3nt: TGTGCCAGCTCACCTCTAGCGGGAGCCCCCACAGATACGCAGTATTTT; CDR3aa: CASSPLAGAPTDTQYF
j_gene: TRBJ1-2; abundance: .; d_gene: TRBD1; v_gene: TRBV6-5; CDR3nt: TGTGCCAGCACCCCCGGAGGGGGCTACTATGGCTACACCTTC; CDR3aa: CASTPGGGYYGYTF
j_gene: TRBJ1-4; abundance: .; d_gene: .; v_gene: TRBV30; CDR3nt: TGTGCCTGGAGTGTACCAAAAGGGGGAGGGGAAAAACTGTTTTTT; CDR3aa: CAWSVPKGGGEKLFF
j_gene: TRBJ1-1; abundance: .; d_gene: .; v_gene: TRBV6-1; CDR3nt: TGTGCCAGCATGGAGACAGTAATGGACACTGAAGCTTTCTTT; CDR3aa: CASMETVMDTEAFF
j_gene: TRBJ2-1; abundance: .; d_gene: .; v_gene: TRBV7-2; CDR3nt: TGTGCCAGCAGCTTTGGGCTGAACAATGAGCAGTTCTTC; CDR3aa: CASSFGLNNEQFF
j_gene: TRBJ2-1; abundance: .; d_gene: .; v_gene: TRBV7-2; CDR3nt: TGTGCCAGCAGCTTAGAGGCTGTACCACACCCACAGGGATATGAGCAGTTCTTC; CDR3aa: CASSLEAVPHPQGYEQFF
j_gene: TRBJ2-1; abundance: .; d_gene: TRBD2; v_gene: TRBV30; CDR3nt: TGTGCCTGGAGTCATCGGAGCGGGAGGGCCTTGATGACCTACAATGAGCAGTTCTTC; CDR3aa: CAWSHRSGRALMTYNEQFF
j_gene: TRBJ2-7; abundance: .; d_gene: .; v_gene: TRBV9; CDR3nt: TGTGCCAGCAGCGCTAAAGGAGGACGGATAAACTCCTACGAGCAGTACTTC; CDR3aa: CASSAKGGRINSYEQYF
j_gene: TRBJ2-1; abundance: .; d_gene: .; v_gene: TRBV29-1; CDR3nt: TGCAGCGCCGGGCGGGGCTGGGATGAGCAGTTCTTC; CDR3aa: CSAGRGWDEQFF
j_gene: TRBJ1-1; abundance: .; d_gene: .; v_gene: TRBV23-1; CDR3nt: TGCGCCAGCAGTCATAGGACAATCAACACTGAAGCTTTCTTT; CDR3aa: CASSHRTINTEAFF
j_gene: TRBJ2-7; abundance: .; d_gene: .; v_gene: TRBV19; CDR3nt: TGTGCCAGTAGTATAGGCTTACCCCGTGGTGGTGGCAACTCCTACGAGCAGTACTTC; CDR3aa: CASSIGLPRGGGNSYEQYF
j_gene: TRBJ2-1; abundance: .; d_gene: TRBD1; v_gene: TRBV5-8; CDR3nt: TGTGCCAGCAGCTACCGGGACAGTCGGTCCGAGCGGTTCTTC; CDR3aa: CASSYRDSRSERFF
j_gene: TRBJ1-5; abundance: .; d_gene: TRBD1; v_gene: TRBV6-5; CDR3nt: TGTGCCACCGCAGGGACAGGGGGAGATCAGCCCCAGCATTTT; CDR3aa: CATAGTGGDQPQHF
j_gene: TRBJ2-1; abundance: .; d_gene: .; v_gene: TRBV6-6; CDR3nt: TGTGCCAGCAGTTACCCGGGACTCAACTACAATGAGCAGTTCTTC; CDR3aa: CASSYPGLNYNEQFF
j_gene: TRBJ2-3; abundance: .; d_gene: TRBD2; v_gene: TRBV9; CDR3nt: TGTGCCAGCAGCGTAGCTTATTCCCGGGGTGTTAGCGGGATGTTCACAGATACGCAGTATTTT; CDR3aa: CASSVAYSRGVSGMFTDTQYF
j_gene: TRBJ2-1; abundance: .; d_gene: TRBD2; v_gene: TRBV7-9; CDR3nt: TGTGCCAGCAGCCGCGGACTAGCGGGACTCTACAATGAGCAGTTCTTC; CDR3aa: CASSRGLAGLYNEQFF
j_gene: TRBJ1-1; abundance: .; d_gene: TRBD1; v_gene: TRBV6-5; CDR3nt: TGTGCCAGCAGACGACAGGGTTTGGTCGCTGAAGCTTTCTTT; CDR3aa: CASRRQGLVAEAFF
j_gene: TRBJ1-1; abundance: .; d_gene: .; v_gene: TRBV19; CDR3nt: TGTGCCAGTATTCAGTGGGGAGACACTGAAGCTTTCTTT; CDR3aa: CASIQWGDTEAFF
j_gene: TRBJ1-4; abundance: .; d_gene: TRBD1; v_gene: TRBV30; CDR3nt: TGTGCCTCGCCCCGGGACAGTGGTGAAAAACTGTTTTTT; CDR3aa: CASPRDSGEKLFF
j_gene: TRBJ1-4; abundance: .; d_gene: .; v_gene: TRBV19; CDR3nt: TGTGCCAGTAGTATAGTGGGCGCCCTTAATGAAAAACTGTTTTTT; CDR3aa: CASSIVGALNEKLFF
j_gene: TRBJ1-5; abundance: .; d_gene: TRBD1; v_gene: TRBV5-5; CDR3nt: TGTGCCAGCACCGTGTTACCCGGGACAGGGGATCAGCCCCAGCATTTT; CDR3aa: CASTVLPGTGDQPQHF
j_gene: TRBJ2-7; abundance: .; d_gene: TRBD2; v_gene: TRBV11-2; CDR3nt: TGTGCCAGCAGCCCGGGACTAGCGGGACTTCTCGGGTACTTC; CDR3aa: CASSPGLAGLLGYF
j_gene: TRBJ1-2; abundance: .; d_gene: .; v_gene: TRBV11-2; CDR3nt: TGTGCCAGCAGCAGAGGTAGAAACTATGGCTACACCTTC; CDR3aa: CASSRGRNYGYTF
j_gene: TRBJ1-1; abundance: .; d_gene: .; v_gene: TRBV7-2; CDR3nt: TGTGCCAGCAGCTTAGCAGGAGGGTACACTGAAGCTTTCTTT; CDR3aa: CASSLAGGYTEAFF
j_gene: TRBJ1-4; abundance: .; d_gene: .; v_gene: TRBV30; CDR3nt: TGTGCCTGGACCAGGGAGGATGAAAAACTGTTTTTT; CDR3aa: CAWTREDEKLFF
j_gene: TRBJ2-5; abundance: .; d_gene: TRBD1; v_gene: TRBV12-5; CDR3nt: TGTGCTAGTGGTTCGGGACAGGGACAGGAGACCCAGTACTTC; CDR3aa: CASGSGQGQETQYF
j_gene: TRBJ2-1; abundance: .; d_gene: .; v_gene: TRBV11-3; CDR3nt: TGTGCCAGCAGCTTGATTGGGGGGAAGAATGAGCAGTTCTTC; CDR3aa: CASSLIGGKNEQFF
j_gene: TRBJ1-3; abundance: once; d_gene: .; v_gene: TRBV29-1; CDR3nt: TGCAGCGTTGTCCCCGCGGGTGGAAACACCATATATTTT; CDR3aa: CSVVPAGGNTIYF
j_gene: TRBJ2-2; abundance: .; d_gene: TRBD1; v_gene: TRBV7-8; CDR3nt: TGTGCCAGCAGTACGACGACAGGGACGAACACCGGGGAGCTGTTTTTT; CDR3aa: CASSTTTGTNTGELFF
j_gene: TRBJ2-6; abundance: once; d_gene: TRBD1; v_gene: TRBV6-1; CDR3nt: TGTGCCAGCAGTGCCTACTACGGACAGGGGGCGCGGGGGGCCAACGTCCTGACTTTC; CDR3aa: CASSAYYGQGARGANVLTF
j_gene: TRBJ2-7; abundance: few; d_gene: TRBD2; v_gene: TRBV4-2; CDR3nt: TGTGCCAGCAGCCAGACGATGACTAGCGGGAGCTACGAGCAGTACTTC; CDR3aa: CASSQTMTSGSYEQYF
j_gene: TRBJ1-4; abundance: .; d_gene: .; v_gene: TRBV7-2; CDR3nt: TGTGCCAGCAGCCCCTCCGGACAGACTAATGAAAAACTGTTTTTT; CDR3aa: CASSPSGQTNEKLFF
j_gene: TRBJ2-1; abundance: .; d_gene: TRBD2; v_gene: TRBV11-3; CDR3nt: TGTGCCAGCAGCCTCACTAGCGGTCGGTCCTACAATGAGCAGTTCTTC; CDR3aa: CASSLTSGRSYNEQFF
j_gene: TRBJ2-7; abundance: .; d_gene: TRBD2; v_gene: TRBV10-3; CDR3nt: TGTGCCATCAGTGGGACTAGCGGATCCTACGAGCAGTACTTC; CDR3aa: CAISGTSGSYEQYF
j_gene: TRBJ2-3; abundance: .; d_gene: TRBD1; v_gene: TRBV6-5; CDR3nt: TGTGCCAGCAGTTGGGGACAGCTTTCAGATACGCAGTATTTT; CDR3aa: CASSWGQLSDTQYF
j_gene: TRBJ2-2; abundance: .; d_gene: .; v_gene: TRBV4-1; CDR3nt: TGCGCCAGCAGCCCTGACGGGGGGCTCCTCGGCGGGGAGCTGTTTTTT; CDR3aa: CASSPDGGLLGGELFF
j_gene: TRBJ2-2; abundance: .; d_gene: TRBD1; v_gene: TRBV7-8; CDR3nt: TGTGCCAGCAGCGGGGACAGCAACACCGGGGAGCTGTTTTTT; CDR3aa: CASSGDSNTGELFF
j_gene: TRBJ2-3; abundance: .; d_gene: .; v_gene: TRBV5-1; CDR3nt: TGCGCCAGCAGCCTGCGGCGTGGGGATACGCAGTATTTT; CDR3aa: CASSLRRGDTQYF
j_gene: TRBJ1-1; abundance: few; d_gene: .; v_gene: TRBV29-1; CDR3nt: TGCAGCGTTGCAACTAGGGGAGGAACTGAAGCTTTCTTT; CDR3aa: CSVATRGGTEAFF
j_gene: TRBJ1-1; abundance: .; d_gene: .; v_gene: TRBV27; CDR3nt: TGTGCCAGCAGTTTAAGTAGGGGATCCACTGAAGCTTTCTTT; CDR3aa: CASSLSRGSTEAFF
j_gene: TRBJ2-1; abundance: .; d_gene: TRBD2; v_gene: TRBV19; CDR3nt: TGTGCCAGTAGTATCCCGGGACTAGCGGGAGGGAGCTCCTACAATGAGCAGTTCTTC; CDR3aa: CASSIPGLAGGSSYNEQFF
j_gene: TRBJ1-4; abundance: .; d_gene: .; v_gene: TRBV14; CDR3nt: TGTGCCAGCAGCCAAGATCGGCGGGAGTACGAAAAACTGTTTTTT; CDR3aa: CASSQDRREYEKLFF
j_gene: TRBJ1-2; abundance: .; d_gene: TRBD1; v_gene: TRBV12-5; CDR3nt: TGTGCTAGTGGTTTGGTACGGGACAGGGGGACCTATGGCTACACCTTC; CDR3aa: CASGLVRDRGTYGYTF
j_gene: TRBJ1-3; abundance: .; d_gene: .; v_gene: TRBV4-1; CDR3nt: TGCGCCAGCAGCCCCCCGGCAGCCAGGGGTCCCTACTTCCTCTCTGGAAACACCATATATTTT; CDR3aa: CASSPPAARGPYFLSGNTIYF
j_gene: TRBJ1-5; abundance: .; d_gene: TRBD1; v_gene: TRBV5-6; CDR3nt: TGTGCCAGCAGCTTTACAGGGGGCAATCAGCCCCAGCATTTT; CDR3aa: CASSFTGGNQPQHF
j_gene: TRBJ1-3; abundance: .; d_gene: TRBD1; v_gene: TRBV27; CDR3nt: TGTGCCAGCAAACGACAGGGGGCTCTCGGAAACACCATATATTTT; CDR3aa: CASKRQGALGNTIYF
j_gene: TRBJ2-1; abundance: .; d_gene: TRBD2; v_gene: TRBV30; CDR3nt: TGTGCCTGGGAGGATAGCGGGAGCTATGAGCAGTTCTTC; CDR3aa: CAWEDSGSYEQFF
j_gene: TRBJ2-5; abundance: once; d_gene: .; v_gene: TRBV7-3; CDR3nt: TGTGCCAGCAGCTTAAGAGAGGGAATAGAGACCCAGTACTTC; CDR3aa: CASSLREGIETQYF
j_gene: TRBJ2-1; abundance: .; d_gene: TRBD2; v_gene: TRBV29-1; CDR3nt: TGCAGCGCCCCAGGAGCGGGAGGGCCAAGCGATGAGCAGTTCTTC; CDR3aa: CSAPGAGGPSDEQFF
j_gene: TRBJ1-5; abundance: .; d_gene: .; v_gene: TRBV30; CDR3nt: TGTGCCTGGAGGGAACAGGGTTCGGTTCAGCCCCAGCATTTT; CDR3aa: CAWREQGSVQPQHF
j_gene: TRBJ2-5; abundance: .; d_gene: .; v_gene: TRBV19; CDR3nt: TGTGCCAGTAGTATAGTCCACAGGGAAGAGACCCAGTACTTC; CDR3aa: CASSIVHREETQYF